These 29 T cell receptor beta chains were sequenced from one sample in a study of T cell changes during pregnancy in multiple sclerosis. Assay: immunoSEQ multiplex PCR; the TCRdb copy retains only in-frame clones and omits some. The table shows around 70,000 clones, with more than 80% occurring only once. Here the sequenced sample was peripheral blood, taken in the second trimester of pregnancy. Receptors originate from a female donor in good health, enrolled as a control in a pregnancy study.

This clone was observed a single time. Here the CDR3 DNA reads TGTGCCAGCAGCTTAACCCCCTCGAGTGGGGGCCGCGGAATAGAAGCTTTCTTT. Encoded protein: CASSLTPSSGGRGIEAFF. The chain is built from TRBV11-1 and TRBJ1-1; D may be TRBD1 (6 bases). Germline CDR1 and CDR2: SGHAT and FQDESV (reference sequence). Trimming stripped 2 bases from V and 8 bases from J, with 27 bases between. This CDR3 contains 18 residues.

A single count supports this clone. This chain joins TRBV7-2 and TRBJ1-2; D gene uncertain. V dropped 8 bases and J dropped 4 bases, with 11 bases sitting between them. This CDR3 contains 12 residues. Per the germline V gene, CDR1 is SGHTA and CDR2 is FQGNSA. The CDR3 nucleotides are TGTGCCAGCGGAACCCGACTCTATGGCTACACCTTC. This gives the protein CASGTRLYGYTF.

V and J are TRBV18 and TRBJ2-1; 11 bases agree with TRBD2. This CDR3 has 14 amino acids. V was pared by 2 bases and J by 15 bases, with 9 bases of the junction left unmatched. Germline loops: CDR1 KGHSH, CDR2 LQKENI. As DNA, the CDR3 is TGTGCCAGCTCACCAGGGGGGACTAGCGGAGTTCCGTTCTTC. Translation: CASSPGGTSGVPFF.

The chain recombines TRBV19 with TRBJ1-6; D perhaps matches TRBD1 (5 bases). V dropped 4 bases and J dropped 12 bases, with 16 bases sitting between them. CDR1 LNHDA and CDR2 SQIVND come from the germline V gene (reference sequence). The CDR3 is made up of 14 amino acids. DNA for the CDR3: TGTGCCAGTAGTAAGGGAACTCTAGGGGAACCCCTCCACTTT. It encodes CASSKGTLGEPLHF.

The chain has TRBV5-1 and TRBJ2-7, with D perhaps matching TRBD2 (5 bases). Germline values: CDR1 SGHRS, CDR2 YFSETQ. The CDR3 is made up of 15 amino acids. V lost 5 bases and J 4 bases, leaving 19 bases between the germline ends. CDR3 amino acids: CASRLGGRMRYEQYF. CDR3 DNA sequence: TGCGCCAGCAGGCTTGGAGGACGTATGCGATACGAGCAGTACTTC.

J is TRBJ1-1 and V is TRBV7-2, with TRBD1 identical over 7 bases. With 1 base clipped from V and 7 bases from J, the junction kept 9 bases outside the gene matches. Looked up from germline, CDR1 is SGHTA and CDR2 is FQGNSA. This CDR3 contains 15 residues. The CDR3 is CASSLGRGLSSEAFF. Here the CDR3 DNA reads TGTGCCAGCAGCTTAGGAAGGGGGCTCTCTAGTGAAGCTTTCTTT. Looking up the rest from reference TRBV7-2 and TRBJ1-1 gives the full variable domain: GAGVSQSPSNKVTEKGKDVELRCDPISGHTALYWYRQSLGQGLEFLIYFQGNSAPDKSGLPSDRFSAERTGGSVSTLTIQRTQQEDSAVYLCASSLGRGLSSEAFFGQGTRLTVV.

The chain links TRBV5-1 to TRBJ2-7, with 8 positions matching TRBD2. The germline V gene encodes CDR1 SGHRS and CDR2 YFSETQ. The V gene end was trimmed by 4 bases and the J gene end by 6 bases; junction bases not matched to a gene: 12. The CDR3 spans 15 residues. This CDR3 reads CASSVRPGGDGEQYF. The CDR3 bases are TGCGCCAGCAGCGTCCGTCCGGGGGGGGATGGCGAGCAGTACTTC.

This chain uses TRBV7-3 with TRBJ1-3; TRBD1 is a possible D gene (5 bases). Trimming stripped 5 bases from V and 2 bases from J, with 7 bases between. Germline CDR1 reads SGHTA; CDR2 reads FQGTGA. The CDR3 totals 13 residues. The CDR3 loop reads CASSPGTGNTIYF. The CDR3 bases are TGTGCCAGCAGCCCAGGGACTGGAAACACCATATATTTT.

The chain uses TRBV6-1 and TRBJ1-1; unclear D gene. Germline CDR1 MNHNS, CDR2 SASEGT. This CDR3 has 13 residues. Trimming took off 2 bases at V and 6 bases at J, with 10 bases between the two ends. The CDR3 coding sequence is TGTGCCAGCAGTGAACGGGAGCTATCTGAAGCTTTCTTT. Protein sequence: CASSERELSEAFF.

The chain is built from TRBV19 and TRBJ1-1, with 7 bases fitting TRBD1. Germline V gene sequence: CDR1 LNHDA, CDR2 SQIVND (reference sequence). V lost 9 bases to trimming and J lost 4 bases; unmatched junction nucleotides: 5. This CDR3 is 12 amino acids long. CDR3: CASHRGSTEAFF. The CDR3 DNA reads TGTGCCAGCCACAGGGGATCCACTGAAGCTTTCTTT. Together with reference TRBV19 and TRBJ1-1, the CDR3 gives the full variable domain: DGGITQSPKYLFRKEGQNVTLSCEQNLNHDAMYWYRQDPGQGLRLIYYSQIVNDFQKGDIAEGYSVSREKKESFPLTVTSAQKNPTAFYLCASHRGSTEAFFGQGTRLTVV.

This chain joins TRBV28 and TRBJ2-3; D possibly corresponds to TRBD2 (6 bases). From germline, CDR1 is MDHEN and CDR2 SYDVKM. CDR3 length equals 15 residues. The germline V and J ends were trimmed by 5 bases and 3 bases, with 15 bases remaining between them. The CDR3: CASSLPGGGTDTQYF. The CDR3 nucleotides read TGTGCCAGCAGTCTCCCCGGGGGTGGGACAGATACGCAGTATTTT.

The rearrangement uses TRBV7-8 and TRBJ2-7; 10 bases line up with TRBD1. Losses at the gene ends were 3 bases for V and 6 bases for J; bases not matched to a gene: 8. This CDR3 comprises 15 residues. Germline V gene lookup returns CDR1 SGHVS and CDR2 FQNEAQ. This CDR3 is CASSFVGTGVREQYF. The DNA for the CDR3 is TGTGCCAGCAGCTTCGTCGGGACAGGGGTTCGCGAGCAGTACTTC.

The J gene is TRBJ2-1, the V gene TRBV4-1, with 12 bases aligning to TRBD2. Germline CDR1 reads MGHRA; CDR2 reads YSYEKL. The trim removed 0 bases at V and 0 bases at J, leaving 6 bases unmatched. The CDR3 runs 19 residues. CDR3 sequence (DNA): TGCGCCAGCAGCCAAGAGTGGCTAGCGGGGGGGAGCTCCTACAATGAGCAGTTCTTC. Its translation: CASSQEWLAGGSSYNEQFF.

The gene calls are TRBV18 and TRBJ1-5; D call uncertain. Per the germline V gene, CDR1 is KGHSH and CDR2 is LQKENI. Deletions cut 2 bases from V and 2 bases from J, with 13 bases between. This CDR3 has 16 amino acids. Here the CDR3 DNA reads TGTGCCAGCTCACCAATCGGGTCTCAAGGCAATCAGCCCCAGCATTTT. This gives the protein CASSPIGSQGNQPQHF.

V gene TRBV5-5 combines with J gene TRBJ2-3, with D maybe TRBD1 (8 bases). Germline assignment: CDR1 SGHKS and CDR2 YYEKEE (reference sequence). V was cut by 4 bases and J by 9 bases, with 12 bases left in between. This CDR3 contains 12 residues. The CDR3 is CASSGGDRTQYF. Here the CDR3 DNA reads TGTGCCAGCAGCGGGGGGGACAGGACGCAGTATTTT. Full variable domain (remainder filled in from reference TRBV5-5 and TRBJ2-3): DAGVTQSPTHLIKTRGQQVTLRCSPISGHKSVSWYQQVLGQGPQFIFQYYEKEERGRGNFPDRFSARQFPNYSSELNVNALLLGDSALYLCASSGGDRTQYFGPGTRLTVL.

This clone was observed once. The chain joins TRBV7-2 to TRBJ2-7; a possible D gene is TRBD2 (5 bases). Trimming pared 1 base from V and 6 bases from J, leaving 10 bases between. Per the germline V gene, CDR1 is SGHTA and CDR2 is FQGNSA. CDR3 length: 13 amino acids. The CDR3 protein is CASSLVPAGEQYF. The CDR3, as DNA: TGTGCCAGCAGCTTAGTCCCCGCGGGCGAGCAGTACTTC.

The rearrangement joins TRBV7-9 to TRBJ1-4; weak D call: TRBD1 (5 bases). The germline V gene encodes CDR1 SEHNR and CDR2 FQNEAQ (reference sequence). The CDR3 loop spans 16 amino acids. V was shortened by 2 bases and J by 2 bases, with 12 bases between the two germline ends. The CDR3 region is CASSLPTVGTNEKLFF. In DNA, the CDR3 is TGTGCCAGCAGCTTACCGACAGTGGGGACTAATGAAAAACTGTTTTTT.

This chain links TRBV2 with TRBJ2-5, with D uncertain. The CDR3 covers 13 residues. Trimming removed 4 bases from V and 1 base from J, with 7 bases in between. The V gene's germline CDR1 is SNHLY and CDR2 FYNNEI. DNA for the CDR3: TGTGCCAGCAGTGGGCAGGCCCAAGAGACCCAGTACTTC. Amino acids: CASSGQAQETQYF.

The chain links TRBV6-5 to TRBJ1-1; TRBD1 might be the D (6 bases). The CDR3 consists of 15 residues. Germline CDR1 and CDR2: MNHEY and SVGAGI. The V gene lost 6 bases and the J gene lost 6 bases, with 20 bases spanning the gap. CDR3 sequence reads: CASRIRYREGPEAFF. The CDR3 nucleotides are TGTGCCAGCAGGATCAGGTACAGGGAAGGTCCTGAAGCTTTCTTT.

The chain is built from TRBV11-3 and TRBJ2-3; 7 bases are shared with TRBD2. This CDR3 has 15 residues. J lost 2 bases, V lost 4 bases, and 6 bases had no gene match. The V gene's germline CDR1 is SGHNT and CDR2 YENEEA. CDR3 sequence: CASSSTSAPTDTQYF. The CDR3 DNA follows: TGTGCCAGCAGCTCCACTAGCGCGCCCACAGATACGCAGTATTTT.

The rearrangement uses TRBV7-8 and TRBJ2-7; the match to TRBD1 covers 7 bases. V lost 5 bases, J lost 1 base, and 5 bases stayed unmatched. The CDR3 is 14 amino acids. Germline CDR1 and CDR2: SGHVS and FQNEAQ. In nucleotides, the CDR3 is TGTGCCAGCAGCCCGAGACAGGGTTCCTACGAGCAGTACTTC. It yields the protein CASSPRQGSYEQYF.

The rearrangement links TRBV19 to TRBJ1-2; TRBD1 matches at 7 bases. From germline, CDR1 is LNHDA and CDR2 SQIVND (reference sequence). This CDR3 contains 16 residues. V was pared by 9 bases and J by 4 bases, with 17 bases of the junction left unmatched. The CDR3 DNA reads TGTGCCAGCCGCGCACTTGCGGTCGGGACAGCCTATGGCTACACCTTC. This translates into CASRALAVGTAYGYTF.

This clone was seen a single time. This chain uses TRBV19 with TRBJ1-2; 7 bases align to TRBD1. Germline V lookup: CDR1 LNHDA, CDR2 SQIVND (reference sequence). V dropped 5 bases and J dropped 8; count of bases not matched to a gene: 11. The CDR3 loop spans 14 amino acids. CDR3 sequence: CASSPRDRGLGYTF. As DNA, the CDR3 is TGTGCCAGTAGTCCCCGGGACAGAGGTCTGGGCTACACCTTC.

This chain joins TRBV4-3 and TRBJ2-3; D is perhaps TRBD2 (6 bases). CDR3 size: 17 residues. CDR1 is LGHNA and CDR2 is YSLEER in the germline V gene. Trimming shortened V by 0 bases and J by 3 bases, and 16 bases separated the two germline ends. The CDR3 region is CASSQDPAPAGTDTQYF. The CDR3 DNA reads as TGCGCCAGCAGCCAAGATCCGGCTCCCGCGGGGACAGATACGCAGTATTTT.

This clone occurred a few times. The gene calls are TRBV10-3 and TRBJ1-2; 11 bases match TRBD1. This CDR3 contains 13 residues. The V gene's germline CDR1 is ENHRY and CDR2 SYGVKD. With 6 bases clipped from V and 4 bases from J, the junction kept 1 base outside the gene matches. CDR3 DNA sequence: TGTGCCATCAGAGGGACAGGGGGCTATGGCTACACCTTC. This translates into CAIRGTGGYGYTF.

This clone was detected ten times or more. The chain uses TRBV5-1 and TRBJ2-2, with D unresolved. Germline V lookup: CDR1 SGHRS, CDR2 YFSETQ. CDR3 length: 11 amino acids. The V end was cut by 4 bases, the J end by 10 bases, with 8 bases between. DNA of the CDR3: TGCGCCAGCAGCGTTTCCTCGGAGCTGTTTTTT. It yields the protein CASSVSSELFF.

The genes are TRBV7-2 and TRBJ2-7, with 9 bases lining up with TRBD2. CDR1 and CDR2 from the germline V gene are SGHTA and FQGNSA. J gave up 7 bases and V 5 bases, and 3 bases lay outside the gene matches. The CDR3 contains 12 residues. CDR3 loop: CASSVTSGEQYF. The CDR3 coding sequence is TGTGCCAGCAGCGTCACTAGCGGGGAGCAGTACTTC.

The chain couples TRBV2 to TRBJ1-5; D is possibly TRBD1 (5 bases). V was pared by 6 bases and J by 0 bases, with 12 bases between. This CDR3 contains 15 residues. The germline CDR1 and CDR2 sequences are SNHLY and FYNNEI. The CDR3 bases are TGTGCCAGCAGCGCCGACAGCTATAGCAATCAGCCCCAGCATTTT. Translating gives CASSADSYSNQPQHF.

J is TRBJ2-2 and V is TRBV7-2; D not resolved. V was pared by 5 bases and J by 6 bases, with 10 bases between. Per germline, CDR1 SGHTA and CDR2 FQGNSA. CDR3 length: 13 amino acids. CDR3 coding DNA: TGTGCCAGCAGCCCTAGGCGGCCCGGGGAGCTGTTTTTT. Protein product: CASSPRRPGELFF.